These 21 T cell receptor beta chains originate from one sample sequenced in a study of CD8 T cells in Susac syndrome. The authors reverse transcribed about 0.45 to 1 ug RNA with random hexamers. TCRdb passed the immunoSEQ multiplex PCR reads through MiXCR, listing each CDR3 protein once. Among about 160,000 distinct CDR3 sequences listed, about 92% were seen once. The sequenced sample was CD4+ T cells from PBMCs. The receptors shown here come from a human donor in good health.

V usage is TRBV12-3 or TRBV12-4 and J usage is TRBJ1-1; no firm D call. The length of the CDR3 is 15 residues. Trimming cost V 3 bases and J 4 bases, with 15 bases left between them. The CDR3 DNA reads TGTGCCAGCAGTTTCGGTGTCGCGGTGGGCACTGAAGCTTTCTTT. This sequence encodes CASSFGVAVGTEAFF.

The V and J genes are TRBV5-1 and TRBJ2-1, with 12 nucleotides matching TRBD2. Germline CDR1 SGHRS, CDR2 YFSETQ. The V and J ends lost 0 bases and 7 bases, in that order; junction bases with no gene match: 8. The CDR3 is 17 residues long. The CDR3 loop is CASSLVETSGSSNEQFF. The DNA of the CDR3 is TGCGCCAGCAGCTTGGTAGAGACTAGCGGGAGTTCGAATGAGCAGTTCTTC.

V and J are TRBV28 and TRBJ2-7; TRBD1 might be the D (6 bases). Germline values: CDR1 MDHEN, CDR2 SYDVKM. The CDR3 has 14 amino acids. Deletions cut 5 bases from V and 2 bases from J, with 13 bases between. The CDR3 loop is CASSEGQETYEQYF. The DNA for the CDR3 is TGTGCCAGCAGTGAGGGACAAGAGACCTACGAGCAGTACTTC.

V is TRBV9 and J is TRBJ2-3; 7 bases line up with TRBD2. CDR1 SGDLS and CDR2 YYNGEE come from the germline V gene. The CDR3 covers 16 residues. Trimming cost V 0 bases and J 2 bases; bases outside gene matches: 6. The CDR3 bases are TGTGCCAGCAGCGTAGGGGCTAGCGGTTACACAGATACGCAGTATTTT. Encoded protein: CASSVGASGYTDTQYF.

The chain has TRBV27 and TRBJ2-1; 7 bases are shared with TRBD1. Germline V gene sequence: CDR1 MNHEY, CDR2 SMNVEV (reference sequence). This CDR3 spans 14 amino acids. Trimming took 5 bases from V and 12 from J; bases not matched to a gene: 13. CDR3 amino acids: CASSLAGTARGQFF. CDR3 in DNA: TGTGCCAGCAGTCTTGCCGGGACAGCCCGTGGGCAGTTCTTC.

This chain connects TRBV7-9 to TRBJ1-1; 11 positions match TRBD1. The trim removed 2 bases at V and 6 bases at J, leaving 5 bases unmatched. Germline V lookup: CDR1 SEHNR, CDR2 FQNEAQ (reference sequence). This CDR3 has 15 residues. The CDR3 DNA reads TGTGCCAGCAGCTTAAGGACAGGGGGCGCTTCTGAAGCTTTCTTT. It encodes CASSLRTGGASEAFF.

The gene calls are TRBV7-2 and TRBJ1-2, with D perhaps TRBD1 (5 bases). Germline lookup yields CDR1 SGHTA and CDR2 FQGNSA. The CDR3 contains 14 residues. V was trimmed by 5 bases and J by 2 bases, leaving 12 bases between them. This CDR3 reads CASSPQDGNYGYTF. CDR3 DNA: TGTGCCAGCAGCCCACAGGACGGGAACTATGGCTACACCTTC. Together with reference TRBV7-2 and TRBJ1-2, the CDR3 gives the full variable domain: GAGVSQSPSNKVTEKGKDVELRCDPISGHTALYWYRQSLGQGLEFLIYFQGNSAPDKSGLPSDRFSAERTGGSVSTLTIQRTQQEDSAVYLCASSPQDGNYGYTFGSGTRLTVV.

The chain uses TRBV9 and TRBJ2-5; no clear D. The V gene's germline CDR1 is SGDLS and CDR2 YYNGEE. This CDR3 spans 13 amino acids. V shed 0 bases and J shed 4 bases, with 7 bases lying between them. The CDR3 DNA is TGTGCCAGCAGCGTAGTGGAGAGAGAGACCCAGTACTTC. Translation gives CASSVVERETQYF.

The gene calls are TRBV5-1 and TRBJ1-1, with D possibly TRBD1 on 6 matching bases. Germline loops: CDR1 SGHRS, CDR2 YFSETQ. Trimming stripped 3 bases from V and 1 base from J, with 10 bases between. This CDR3 comprises 14 residues. The CDR3 spells CASSSGGQNTEAFF. The CDR3 DNA reads TGCGCCAGCAGCTCGGGGGGACAGAACACTGAAGCTTTCTTT. The entire variable domain, with the rest obtained from reference TRBV5-1 and TRBJ1-1, is as follows: KAGVTQTPRYLIKTRGQQVTLSCSPISGHRSVSWYQQTPGQGLQFLFEYFSETQRNKGNFPGRFSGRQFSNSRSEMNVSTLELGDSALYLCASSSGGQNTEAFFGQGTRLTVV.

The V gene is TRBV18, the J gene TRBJ1-4, with D possibly matching TRBD1 (5 bases). Germline assignment: CDR1 KGHSH and CDR2 LQKENI. Trimming stripped 1 base from V and 2 bases from J, with 8 bases between. The CDR3 covers 15 residues. Written as DNA, the CDR3 is TGTGCCAGCTCACCACGCGGGGGGACTAATGAAAAACTGTTTTTT. Its translation is CASSPRGGTNEKLFF.

The genes are TRBV6-1 and TRBJ2-6, with D perhaps assigned TRBD1 or TRBD2 (5 bases each). Germline values: CDR1 MNHNS, CDR2 SASEGT. The CDR3 has 16 residues. Trimming pared 3 bases from V and 2 bases from J, leaving 11 bases between. Here the CDR3 reads CASSERGVAGANVLTF. CDR3 nucleotide sequence: TGTGCCAGCAGTGAGAGGGGAGTGGCTGGGGCCAACGTCCTGACTTTC.

This sequence joins TRBV6-2 or TRBV6-3 and TRBJ2-5; weak D call: TRBD2 (5 bases). The V gene's germline CDR1 is MNHEY and CDR2 SVGEGT. V was shortened by 2 bases and J by 3 bases, with 13 bases between the two germline ends. The CDR3 extends over 15 amino acids. The CDR3 reads CASSYRRLTEETQYF. CDR3 DNA: TGTGCCAGCAGTTACAGACGACTAACTGAAGAGACCCAGTACTTC.

This chain joins TRBV7-2 and TRBJ2-5, with TRBD2 matching over 7 bases. The germline CDR1 and CDR2 sequences are SGHTA and FQGNSA. The ends lost 11 bases at V and 5 bases at J; junction bases unmatched: 17. The CDR3 totals 15 residues. The CDR3 DNA reads as TGTGCCTCGAGAATGGCTAGCGCAGCGGGGGAGACCCAGTACTTC. This codes for CASRMASAAGETQYF.

The chain employs TRBV5-1 and TRBJ2-7, with D perhaps assigned TRBD1 or TRBD2 (5 bases each). CDR1 and CDR2 from the germline V gene are SGHRS and YFSETQ. CDR3 length: 13 residues. Trimming stripped 6 bases from V and 2 bases from J, with 12 bases between. The chain's CDR3 is CASKRDATYEQYF. CDR3 in DNA: TGCGCCAGCAAAAGGGACGCAACCTACGAGCAGTACTTC.

The chain combines TRBV20-1 with TRBJ2-3; D remains ambiguous. V was cut by 6 bases and J by 1 base, with 14 bases left in between. The V gene's germline CDR1 is DFQATT and CDR2 SNEGSKA (reference sequence). This CDR3 region has 14 residues. The CDR3, as DNA: TGCAGTGCCCCGCCCGGGTATGGCACAGATACGCAGTATTTT. Its protein product is CSAPPGYGTDTQYF.

V gene TRBV5-1 combines with J gene TRBJ2-5; 8 bases match TRBD2. J was trimmed by 2 bases and V by 0 bases; bases with no gene match: 6. The V gene's germline CDR1 is SGHRS and CDR2 YFSETQ. CDR3 size: 16 residues. The CDR3 loop is CASSLAVSGTQETQYF. The CDR3 DNA reads TGCGCCAGCAGCTTGGCCGTTAGCGGGACACAAGAGACCCAGTACTTC.

V and J are TRBV7-2 and TRBJ2-5, with no clear D. CDR3 length equals 13 residues. CDR1 is SGHTA, CDR2 FQGNSA, per germline. Trimming removed 1 base at V and 4 bases at J, with 7 bases between. DNA for the CDR3: TGTGCCAGCAGCTTAGGACCGCCAGAGACCCAGTACTTC. Amino acids: CASSLGPPETQYF.

This rearrangement joins TRBV11-2 to TRBJ2-7; D remains unclear. Germline CDR1 and CDR2: SGHAT and FQNNGV. Between the trimmed V and J ends, which lost 1 base and 7 bases, there was a span of 5 bases. This CDR3 is built from 11 residues. DNA of the CDR3: TGTGCCAGCAGCTTAGGCCCAGAGCAGTACTTC. Its translation is CASSLGPEQYF.

This chain connects TRBV10-3 to TRBJ2-7; 10 bases line up with TRBD2. Germline CDR1 is ENHRY and CDR2 is SYGVKD. J lost 4 bases, V lost 6 bases, and 18 bases had no gene match. The CDR3 has 18 residues. For the CDR3, the DNA is TGTGCCATCAGCCCAGGGGGTAGCGGGGGGAAGTTTGTTTACGAGCAGTACTTC. Protein: CAISPGGSGGKFVYEQYF.

This clonotype was seen just once. V is TRBV5-1 and J is TRBJ1-1, with 7 bases identical to TRBD1. Looked up from germline, CDR1 is SGHRS and CDR2 is YFSETQ. V lost 0 bases to trimming and J lost 6 bases; unmatched junction nucleotides: 8. The CDR3 covers 15 residues. CDR3 loop: CASSLDEGAQAEAFF. The CDR3 DNA follows: TGCGCCAGCAGCTTGGATGAGGGGGCGCAAGCTGAAGCTTTCTTT.

The chain is built from TRBV7-2 and TRBJ1-3; a weak D match, TRBD1 (6 bases). The CDR3 has 14 amino acids. Per germline, CDR1 SGHTA and CDR2 FQGNSA. V lost 5 bases and J lost 0, with 8 bases in between. CDR3: CASSGQSSGNTIYF. The CDR3 region has the DNA TGTGCCAGCAGCGGACAGTCCTCTGGAAACACCATATATTTT.